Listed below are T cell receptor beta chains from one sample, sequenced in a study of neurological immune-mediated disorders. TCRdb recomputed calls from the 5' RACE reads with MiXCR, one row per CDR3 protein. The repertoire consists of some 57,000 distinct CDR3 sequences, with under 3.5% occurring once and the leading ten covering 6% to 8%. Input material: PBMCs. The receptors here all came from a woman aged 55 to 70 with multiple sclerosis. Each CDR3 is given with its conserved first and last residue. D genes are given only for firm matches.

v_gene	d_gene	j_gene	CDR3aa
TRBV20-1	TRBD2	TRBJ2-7	CSARRAGLAGGSFSYEQYF
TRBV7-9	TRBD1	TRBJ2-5	CASSLLATGNSETQYF
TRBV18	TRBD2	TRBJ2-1	CASSQRRLSGGDNAQFF
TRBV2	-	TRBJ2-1	CASSLYNEQFF
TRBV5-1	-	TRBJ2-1	CASSNAGNNNEQFF
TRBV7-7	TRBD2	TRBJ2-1	CASSLRGLAGDNEQFF
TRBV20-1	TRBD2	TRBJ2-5	CSAPLGGPVETQYF
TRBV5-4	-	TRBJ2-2	CASSLGRTNTGELFF
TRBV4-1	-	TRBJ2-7	CASSHVYEQYF
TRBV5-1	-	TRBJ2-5	CASSLGQQETQYF
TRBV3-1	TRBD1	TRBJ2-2	CASSEQGVAGELFF
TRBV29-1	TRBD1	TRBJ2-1	CSVGTGSRGNNEQFF
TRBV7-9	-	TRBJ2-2	CASRHSHNTGELFF
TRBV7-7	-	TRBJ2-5	CASSLGVGRRQETQYF
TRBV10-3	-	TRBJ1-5	CAIQGEGNQPQHF
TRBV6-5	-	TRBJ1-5	CASSPEGPGTTSNQPQHF
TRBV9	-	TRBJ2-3	CASNAGGVSADTQYF
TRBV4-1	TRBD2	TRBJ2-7	CASSQEVGLVSYEQYF
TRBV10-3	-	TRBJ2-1	CAISEPDRGTYNEQFF
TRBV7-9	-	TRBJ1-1	CASSLGLGEAFF
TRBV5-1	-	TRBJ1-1	CASSLGPRALNTEAFF
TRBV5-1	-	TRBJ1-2	CASSLDFLGYTF
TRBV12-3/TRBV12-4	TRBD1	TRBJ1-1	CASSYRGTLNTEAFF
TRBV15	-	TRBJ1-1	CATSRDRTENTEAFF
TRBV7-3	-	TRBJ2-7	CASSFCGRQTYEQYF